One sample yielded the 7 T cell receptor beta chains listed below, sequenced in a study of OX40 agonist ivuxolimab in advanced cancers. Profiling relied on immunoSEQ multiplex PCR, and the TCRdb table lists in-frame clones only, not all of them. The profile shows roughly 64,000 clones, approximately 81% of them singletons. The specimen was CD4+ or CD8+ T cells sorted from blood, collected in a trial of the OX40 agonist ivuxolimab. Every receptor here comes from an adult with an advanced solid tumor such as melanoma, head and neck, liver or kidney cancer.

The rearrangement joins TRBV7-8 to TRBJ1-3; D is uncertain. Germline loops: CDR1 SGHVS, CDR2 FQNEAQ. The CDR3 runs 16 residues. V lost 1 base and J 5 bases, leaving 15 bases between the germline ends. This CDR3 is CASSLGRRRGRNTIYF. In DNA form, the CDR3 reads TGTGCCAGCAGCTTAGGCCGGCGCCGGGGTCGAAACACCATATATTTT.

This clone was picked up one time. The rearrangement joins TRBV5-4 to TRBJ2-5, with 7 bases identical to TRBD1. J gave up 4 bases and V 1 base, and 4 bases lay outside the gene matches. This CDR3 spans 14 amino acids. Germline V gene sequence: CDR1 SGHNT, CDR2 YYREEE (reference sequence). The DNA for the CDR3 is TGTGCCAGCAGCTTGAAGGGGGCCGGAGAGACCCAGTACTTC. Translating gives CASSLKGAGETQYF.

The CDR3 is CASSLGQGTTNEKLFF. As DNA, the CDR3 is TGTGCCAGCAGCTTAGGACAGGGAACCACTAATGAAAAACTGTTTTTT. The chain employs TRBV11-2 and TRBJ1-4; 7 nucleotides match TRBD1. The CDR3 totals 16 residues. The trim removed 1 base at V and 2 bases at J, leaving 4 bases unmatched. The germline V gene has CDR1 SGHAT and CDR2 FQNNGV.

As concerns this clone: The same CDR3 can be traced to other DNA sequences in this sample. The J gene is TRBJ2-7, the V gene TRBV18; D might be TRBD1 or TRBD2, each matching 5 bases. This CDR3 spans 12 amino acids. Trimming removed 3 bases from V and 3 bases from J, with 6 bases in between. Per germline, CDR1 KGHSH and CDR2 LQKENI. The CDR3 DNA reads as TGTGCCAGCTCACCTGGGGGCTACGAGCAGTACTTC. Residues: CASSPGGYEQYF.

The chain combines TRBV5-1 with TRBJ1-1, with D hard to call. CDR3 size: 15 residues. Germline V gene sequence: CDR1 SGHRS, CDR2 YFSETQ. Trimming removed 4 bases from V and 4 bases from J, with 17 bases in between. The CDR3 spells CASSPLSGGLTEAFF. The CDR3 region has the DNA TGCGCCAGCAGCCCCCTAAGCGGCGGACTCACTGAAGCTTTCTTT.

This rearrangement joins TRBV18 to TRBJ1-4, with 9 bases matching TRBD1. V was clipped by 2 bases and J by 4 bases; unmatched bases: 2. From germline, CDR1 is KGHSH and CDR2 LQKENI. This CDR3 is 15 amino acids long. As DNA, the CDR3 is TGTGCCAGCTCACCATGGACAGGGGATAATGAAAAACTGTTTTTT. It encodes CASSPWTGDNEKLFF.

This chain uses TRBV6-1 with TRBJ2-1, with TRBD2 matching 8 bases. Germline loops: CDR1 MNHNS, CDR2 SASEGT. J was trimmed by 4 bases and V by 10 bases; bases with no gene match: 3. The length of the CDR3 is 12 residues. CDR3: CAISGTYNEQFF. CDR3 DNA: TGTGCCATTAGCGGGACGTACAATGAGCAGTTCTTC.